This T cell receptor beta chain was captured in a study of blood T cell repertoires in COVID-19. The CDR3 is made up of 13 amino acids. Germline V gene data show CDR1 as DFQATT and CDR2 as SNEGSKA (reference sequence). Trimming removed 3 bases from V and 6 bases from J, with 14 bases in between. Generated by immunoSEQ multiplex PCR, the TCRdb table keeps only in-frame clones and is missing some. Among 150,000 or so clones, 80% were seen once, and the ten largest hold 4.5% to 7.5%. The specimen was PBMCs or T cells enriched from blood (not recorded which). The TCR was taken from a middle-aged man who had recovered from COVID-19. The chain is built from TRBV20-1 and TRBJ1-2, with D uncertain. The CDR3 reads CSASPGRGNGYTF. Written as DNA, the CDR3 is TGCAGTGCTAGTCCTGGACGGGGAAATGGCTACACCTTC.